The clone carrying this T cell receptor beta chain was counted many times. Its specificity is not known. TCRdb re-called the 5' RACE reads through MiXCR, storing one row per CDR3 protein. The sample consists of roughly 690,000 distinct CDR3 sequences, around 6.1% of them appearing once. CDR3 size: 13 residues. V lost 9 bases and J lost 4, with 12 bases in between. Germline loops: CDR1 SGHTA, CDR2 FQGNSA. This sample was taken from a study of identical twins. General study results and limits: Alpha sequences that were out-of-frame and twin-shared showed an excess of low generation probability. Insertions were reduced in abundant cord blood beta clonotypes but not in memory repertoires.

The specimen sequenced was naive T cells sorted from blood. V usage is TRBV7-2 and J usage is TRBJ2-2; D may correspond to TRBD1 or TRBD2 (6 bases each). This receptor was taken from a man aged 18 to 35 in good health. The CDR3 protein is CASNREATGELFF. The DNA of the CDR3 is TGTGCCAGTAACAGGGAGGCCACCGGGGAGCTGTTTTTT.